One and the same sample provided the 18 T cell receptor beta chains below, sequenced in a study of blood T cell repertoires in COVID-19. This table comes from immunoSEQ multiplex PCR, and its TCRdb copy is limited to in-frame clones, with some not included. Among some 110,000 clones listed, roughly 76% were seen once. Specimen: peripheral blood. These receptor sequences come from an older woman with acute or convalescent COVID-19.

V usage is TRBV7-9 and J usage is TRBJ2-1; D is unresolved. Per germline, CDR1 SEHNR and CDR2 FQNEAQ (reference sequence). V was trimmed by 4 bases and J by 10 bases, leaving 8 bases between them. This CDR3 region has 11 residues. CDR3 in amino acids: CASSSTYEQFF. The CDR3 region has the DNA TGTGCCAGCAGCTCAACCTACGAGCAGTTCTTC.

V and J are TRBV27 and TRBJ2-3; 12 bases fit TRBD1. After removal of 5 bases from V and 5 bases from J, the junction contained 11 bases not matched to a gene. CDR1 and CDR2 (germline): MNHEY, SMNVEV (reference sequence). The CDR3 runs to 17 residues. The CDR3 DNA sequence: TGTGCCAGCAGTGAACCACCGGGACAGGGGGCAAAAGATACGCAGTATTTT. This translates into CASSEPPGQGAKDTQYF.

This clone was counted a few times. The chain couples TRBV6-5 to TRBJ1-2; D is possibly TRBD1 (6 bases). Trimming removed 5 bases at V and 2 bases at J, with 6 bases between. CDR1 is MNHEY, CDR2 SVGAGI, per germline. The CDR3 consists of 12 residues. In DNA, the CDR3 is TGTGCCAGCAGTCAGGGGAACTATGGCTACACCTTC. This sequence encodes CASSQGNYGYTF.

This chain joins TRBV29-1 and TRBJ1-1; a possible D gene is TRBD1 (6 bases). The CDR3 length is 14 residues. Germline values: CDR1 SQVTM, CDR2 ANQGSEA. V was clipped by 4 bases and J by 1 base, with 13 bases between them. CDR3 in DNA: TGCAGCGTTGGAGGGGGTGGACAGAACACTGAAGCTTTCTTT. It translates to CSVGGGGQNTEAFF.

This clone was found a few times. This sequence joins TRBV6-5 and TRBJ1-1, with TRBD1 matching over 9 bases. V lost 2 bases to trimming and J lost 6 bases; unmatched junction nucleotides: 7. CDR1 and CDR2 (germline): MNHEY, SVGAGI. The CDR3 is 15 residues long. The CDR3 DNA sequence: TGTGCCAGCAGTTACCGGGGACAGGGAGATTCTGAAGCTTTCTTT. Translating gives CASSYRGQGDSEAFF.

The rearrangement uses TRBV19 and TRBJ1-2, with D maybe TRBD1 (6 bases). Looked up from germline, CDR1 is LNHDA and CDR2 is SQIVND (reference sequence). The CDR3 has 16 amino acids. Trimming removed 7 bases at V and 5 bases at J, with 23 bases between. The CDR3 spells CASTPGTGGVGYGYTF. The DNA for the CDR3 is TGTGCCAGTACCCCTGGAACGGGGGGCGTCGGTTATGGCTACACCTTC.

The chain has TRBV29-1 and TRBJ2-5; D might be TRBD1 (5 bases). CDR3 length: 14 residues. Trimming took off 4 bases at V and 2 bases at J, with 14 bases between the two ends. CDR1 and CDR2 (germline): SQVTM, ANQGSEA. The CDR3 spells CSVGLSGRQETQYF. CDR3 DNA: TGCAGCGTTGGTTTGTCAGGGCGGCAAGAGACCCAGTACTTC. The full variable domain, its missing parts supplied by reference TRBV29-1 and TRBJ2-5, is SAVISQKPSRDICQRGTSLTIQCQVDSQVTMMFWYRQQPGQSLTLIATANQGSEATYESGFVIDKFPISRPNLTFSTLTVSNMSPEDSSIYLCSVGLSGRQETQYFGPGTRLLVL.

The gene calls are TRBV9 and TRBJ2-4; 7 positions match TRBD1. From germline, CDR1 is SGDLS and CDR2 YYNGEE. V shed 2 bases and J 9 bases; nucleotides not matched to a gene: 8. CDR3 size: 14 residues. The CDR3 nucleotides read TGTGCCAGCAGCGTCGATCCAGGGGGTTTCATTCAGTACTTC. It specifies CASSVDPGGFIQYF.

CDR3 sequence: CASSKVRGAVYSWETQYF. The CDR3 DNA sequence: TGTGCCAGCAGCAAAGTTCGGGGGGCCGTTTATTCTTGGGAGACCCAGTACTTC. The V gene is TRBV21-1, the J gene TRBJ2-5; the table's D call, TRBD2, has no DNA check behind it. TRBV21-1 is annotated as a pseudogene. This CDR3 is built from 18 residues.

The chain recombines TRBV28 with TRBJ2-2, with D unclear. The V gene's germline CDR1 is MDHEN and CDR2 SYDVKM. CDR3 length equals 12 residues. The V end was cut by 3 bases, the J end by 5 bases, with 4 bases between. CDR3 in amino acids: CASSFPTGELFF. CDR3 coding DNA: TGTGCCAGCAGTTTTCCAACCGGGGAGCTGTTTTTT.

The V and J genes are TRBV10-3 and TRBJ1-5; 8 nucleotides agree with TRBD1. After removal of 6 bases from V and 2 bases from J, the junction contained 6 bases not matched to a gene. Germline CDR1 reads ENHRY; CDR2 reads SYGVKD. This CDR3 comprises 15 residues. CDR3 in amino acids: CAIRSDRGGNQPQHF. DNA for the CDR3: TGTGCCATCAGATCAGACAGGGGAGGCAATCAGCCCCAGCATTTT.

V and J are TRBV29-1 and TRBJ2-7; 8 bases map to TRBD2. Looked up from germline, CDR1 is SQVTM and CDR2 is ANQGSEA. This CDR3 has 14 residues. After removal of 2 bases from V and 7 bases from J, the junction contained 10 bases not matched to a gene. The CDR3 is CSVEMAGGSEEQYF. The CDR3 DNA is TGCAGCGTTGAAATGGCGGGAGGCTCCGAGGAGCAGTACTTC.

The chain has TRBV7-9 and TRBJ1-3; the D is unclear. V lost 1 base, J lost 0 bases, and 10 bases lay in between. Germline CDR1 is SEHNR and CDR2 is FQNEAQ (reference sequence). CDR3 length: 16 residues. The CDR3 is CASSLEGDGSGNTIYF. DNA of the CDR3: TGTGCCAGCAGCTTAGAGGGAGACGGCTCTGGAAACACCATATATTTT.

The chain links TRBV5-1 to TRBJ1-1; a possible D gene is TRBD1 (5 bases). Looked up from germline, CDR1 is SGHRS and CDR2 is YFSETQ. This CDR3 has 16 residues. Trimming took 3 bases from V and 0 from J, leaving 15 bases between them. In nucleotides, the CDR3 is TGCGCCAGCAGCTCAAGTAGACAGACCATGAACACTGAAGCTTTCTTT. Encoded protein: CASSSSRQTMNTEAFF.

This chain links TRBV5-1 with TRBJ1-1; 9 nucleotides line up with TRBD1. The CDR3 consists of 15 residues. V was pared by 4 bases and J by 5 bases, with 9 bases of the junction left unmatched. Germline V lookup: CDR1 SGHRS, CDR2 YFSETQ. CDR3 sequence: CASSPRDREMTEAFF. As DNA, the CDR3 is TGCGCCAGCAGCCCAAGGGACAGGGAGATGACTGAAGCTTTCTTT.

The chain uses TRBV7-2 and TRBJ2-2; 7 bases agree with TRBD1. J was trimmed by 4 bases and V by 0 bases; bases with no gene match: 8. The CDR3 spans 17 residues. CDR1 and CDR2 (germline): SGHTA, FQGNSA. CDR3 residues: CASSLARGGLRTGELFF. CDR3 nucleotides: TGTGCCAGCAGCTTAGCAAGAGGGGGCCTCCGCACCGGGGAGCTGTTTTTT.

This clone was counted a few times. The chain is built from TRBV6-4 and TRBJ1-2; D unclear. Germline assignment: CDR1 MRHNA and CDR2 SNTAGT. V was trimmed by 7 bases and J by 0 bases, leaving 15 bases between them. The CDR3 loop spans 15 amino acids. The CDR3 region is CASKYEAVPNYGYTF. The CDR3, as DNA: TGTGCCAGCAAGTATGAGGCCGTTCCTAACTATGGCTACACCTTC.

The chain couples TRBV6-2 or TRBV6-3 to TRBJ2-5; D might be TRBD1 (5 bases). V gave up 6 bases and J gave up 2 bases, with 19 bases separating them. Germline V CDR1 and CDR2: MNHEY, SVGEGT. This CDR3 comprises 16 residues. The CDR3: CASSPTGFASQETQYF. The CDR3 nucleotides read TGTGCCAGCAGCCCTACAGGATTTGCCTCTCAAGAGACCCAGTACTTC.